This is a list of T cell receptor beta chains from one sample in a study of blood T cells in healthy people across ages. One entry per CDR3 protein results from TCRdb running MiXCR on the 5' RACE reads. The table records 650,000 to 1,000,000 distinct CDR3 sequences, around 50% of them present only once. The sample comprised blood. These receptors were obtained from an elderly man in good health. CDR3s include the opening cysteine and the closing phenylalanine or tryptophan. The D gene is left open where the match is weak. Expanded clones are given a class, and other clones once, few, many or no size at all.

TGTGCCAGCCGAGCGGGACAGTTCCAAGAGACCCAGTACTTC | CASRAGQFQETQYF | . | TRBJ2-5 | TRBV6-2/TRBV6-3 | .
TGCAGTGCTCCCTCGTTGGGAAGCAATCAGCCCCAGCATTTT | CSAPSLGSNQPQHF | . | TRBJ1-5 | TRBV20-1 | once
TGCAGTCCTCGACAGGGGGAGACCCAGTACTTC | CSPRQGETQYF | TRBD1 | TRBJ2-5 | TRBV20-1 | few
TGTGCCATCAGTGATGGAAATGAGCAGTTCTTC | CAISDGNEQFF | . | TRBJ2-1 | TRBV10-3 | many
TGTGCCAGCAGTTTAGCGATGGGACTACACGATGAGCAGTTCTTC | CASSLAMGLHDEQFF | TRBD2 | TRBJ2-1 | TRBV27 | .
TGTGCCAGCAGTTTATGGGGGATGAACACTGAAGCTTTCTTT | CASSLWGMNTEAFF | . | TRBJ1-1 | TRBV27 | once
TGTGCCAGCAGTTTATCTGGGACAGTGACAGATACGCAGTATTTT | CASSLSGTVTDTQYF | TRBD1 | TRBJ2-3 | TRBV28 | .
TGCAGTGCTTTGACTAGGTACGACAATGAGCAGTTCTTC | CSALTRYDNEQFF | . | TRBJ2-1 | TRBV20-1 | .
TGTGCCAGCAGTTTATTAGCGGCCAACCAAGAGACCCAGTACTTC | CASSLLAANQETQYF | . | TRBJ2-5 | TRBV12-3/TRBV12-4 | few
TGTGCCAGCAGGGATCTAGCGGGAGACCATGAGCAGTTCTTC | CASRDLAGDHEQFF | TRBD2 | TRBJ2-1 | TRBV3-1 | .
TGCGCCAGCAGTTTTACACTAGCAACGGGCCACGAGCAGTACTTC | CASSFTLATGHEQYF | . | TRBJ2-7 | TRBV5-1 | .
TGTGCCAGCAGTTTAGCGACGGGTGGGAAAGAGACCCAGTACTTC | CASSLATGGKETQYF | . | TRBJ2-5 | TRBV12-3/TRBV12-4 | .
TGCAGTGCGCAGACTAGCGGGAGTGGATTGGCGGAGACCCAGTACTTC | CSAQTSGSGLAETQYF | TRBD2 | TRBJ2-5 | TRBV20-1 | .
TGTGCCAGCAGTGCGGACAGGGGCCACGATGGCTACACCTTC | CASSADRGHDGYTF | TRBD1 | TRBJ1-2 | TRBV6-5 | .
TGCAGTGCTGCTGAGGGCCAGCGGGAGGACGGTGAGCAGTTCTTC | CSAAEGQREDGEQFF | TRBD2 | TRBJ2-1 | TRBV20-1 | .
TGTGCCAGCAGACGGAGTAGCGGGACAGGGGACTTCCATGAGCAGTTCTTC | CASRRSSGTGDFHEQFF | TRBD1 | TRBJ2-1 | TRBV6-1 | .
TGCAGCGTTGTTAAGTTGGTCACTGAAGCTTTCTTT | CSVVKLVTEAFF | . | TRBJ1-1 | TRBV29-1 | .
TGCAGTGCCCAGACTAGCGGGGCAGGAGACACGCAGTATTTT | CSAQTSGAGDTQYF | TRBD2 | TRBJ2-3 | TRBV20-1 | many
TGTGCCAGCAGCCAAGATTCGGCCAGTCACGAGACCCAGTACTTC | CASSQDSASHETQYF | . | TRBJ2-5 | TRBV3-1 | many
TGCAGTGCTAGAGATCGGGGGCCACAAGAGACCCAGTACTTC | CSARDRGPQETQYF | . | TRBJ2-5 | TRBV20-1 | few
TGTGCCAGCAGCTTAGAGCCAGTTAATTCACCCCTCCACTTT | CASSLEPVNSPLHF | . | TRBJ1-6 | TRBV11-2 | few
TGTGCCTGGAGTGTAAGGGCAGGTCCCGGCGAAAAACTGTTTTTT | CAWSVRAGPGEKLFF | . | TRBJ1-4 | TRBV30 | .
TGCGCCAGCAGCTTGGAGATGCGGGAGGGGGAGACCCAGTACTTC | CASSLEMREGETQYF | TRBD2 | TRBJ2-5 | TRBV5-1 | many
TGTGCCAGCCGACCGGGGGGGGGAAGTGAAGCTTTCTTT | CASRPGGGSEAFF | . | TRBJ1-1 | TRBV12-3/TRBV12-4 | .
TGCAGCGTTAGGGGGACTAGCAGGAGCAACTACGAGCAGTACTTC | CSVRGTSRSNYEQYF | TRBD2 | TRBJ2-7 | TRBV29-1 | .
TGTGCCAGCAGCTTAGCTCGAGGCGGTAATGAAAAACTGTTTTTT | CASSLARGGNEKLFF | . | TRBJ1-4 | TRBV7-6 | .
TGTGCCAGCAGTGAGAACGGGCTTTCCTACAATGAGCAGTTCTTC | CASSENGLSYNEQFF | . | TRBJ2-1 | TRBV9 | few
TGTGCCAGCAGCCCAACAGCCCACTATGACTACACCTTC | CASSPTAHYDYTF | . | TRBJ1-2 | TRBV3-1 | .